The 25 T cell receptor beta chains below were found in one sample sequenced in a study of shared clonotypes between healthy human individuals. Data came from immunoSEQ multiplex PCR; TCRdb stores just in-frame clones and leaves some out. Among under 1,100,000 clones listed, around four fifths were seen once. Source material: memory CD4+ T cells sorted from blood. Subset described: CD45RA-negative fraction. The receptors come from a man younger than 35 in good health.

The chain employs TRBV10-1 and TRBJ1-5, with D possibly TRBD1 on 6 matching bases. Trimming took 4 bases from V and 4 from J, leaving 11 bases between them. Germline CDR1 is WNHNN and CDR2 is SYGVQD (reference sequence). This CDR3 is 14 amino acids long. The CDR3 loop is CASSAAGVNQPQHF. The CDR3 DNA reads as TGCGCCAGCAGTGCGGCAGGGGTAAATCAGCCCCAGCATTTT.

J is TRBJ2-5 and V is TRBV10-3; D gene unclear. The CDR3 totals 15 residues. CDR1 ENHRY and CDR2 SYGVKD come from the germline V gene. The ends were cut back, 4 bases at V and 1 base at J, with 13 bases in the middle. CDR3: CAISVQKSFQETQYF. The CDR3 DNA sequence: TGTGCCATCAGTGTCCAGAAGTCTTTCCAAGAGACCCAGTACTTC.

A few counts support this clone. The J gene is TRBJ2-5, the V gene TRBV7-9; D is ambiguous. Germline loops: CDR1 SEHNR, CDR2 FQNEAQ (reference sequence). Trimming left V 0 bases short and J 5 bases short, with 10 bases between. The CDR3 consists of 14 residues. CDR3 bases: TGTGCCAGCAGCTTAGCGCTGGGCTGGGAGACCCAGTACTTC. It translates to CASSLALGWETQYF.

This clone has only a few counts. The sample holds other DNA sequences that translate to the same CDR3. CDR3 nucleotides: TGTGCCAGTAGTATCAGCATGAACACTGAAGCTTTCTTT. Translating it yields CASSISMNTEAFF. The chain employs TRBV19 and TRBJ1-1; D is unclear. The CDR3 has 13 amino acids. Trimming cost V 3 bases and J 0 bases, with 5 bases left between them. Germline V gene lookup returns CDR1 LNHDA and CDR2 SQIVND (reference sequence).

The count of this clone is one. For the CDR3, the DNA is TGTGCCTGGGGGCTCCAGGGGGATCAGCCCCAGCATTTT. Translated: CAWGLQGDQPQHF. This rearrangement joins TRBV30 to TRBJ1-5; TRBD1 matches 7 bases. Looked up from germline, CDR1 is GTSNPN and CDR2 is SVGIG (reference sequence). The J segment lost 5 bases and the V segment lost 5 bases, leaving 6 bases of the junction unmatched. The CDR3 is made up of 13 amino acids.

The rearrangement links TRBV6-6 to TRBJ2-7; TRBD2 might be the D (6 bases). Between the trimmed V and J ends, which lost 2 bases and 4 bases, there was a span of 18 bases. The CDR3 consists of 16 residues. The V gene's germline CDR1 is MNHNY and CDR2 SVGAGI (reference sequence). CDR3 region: CASSYPTGVLEYEQYF. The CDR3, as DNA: TGTGCCAGCAGTTACCCAACGGGGGTTCTTGAATACGAGCAGTACTTC.

This CDR3 is CASSASLAGHNEQFF. CDR3 DNA: TGTGCCAGCAGCGCCTCTTTGGCTGGCCACAATGAGCAGTTCTTC. This chain uses TRBV7-2 with TRBJ2-1; D not resolved. Germline V lookup: CDR1 SGHTA, CDR2 FQGNSA. This CDR3 has 15 amino acids. Trimming took 5 bases from V and 5 from J, leaving 16 bases between them.

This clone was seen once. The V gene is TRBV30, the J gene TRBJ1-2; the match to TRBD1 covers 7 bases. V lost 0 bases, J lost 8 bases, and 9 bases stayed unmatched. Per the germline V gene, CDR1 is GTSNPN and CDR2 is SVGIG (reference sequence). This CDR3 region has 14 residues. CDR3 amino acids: CAWSVIRGAGGYTF. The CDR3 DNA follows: TGTGCCTGGAGTGTAATCAGGGGGGCGGGAGGCTACACCTTC.

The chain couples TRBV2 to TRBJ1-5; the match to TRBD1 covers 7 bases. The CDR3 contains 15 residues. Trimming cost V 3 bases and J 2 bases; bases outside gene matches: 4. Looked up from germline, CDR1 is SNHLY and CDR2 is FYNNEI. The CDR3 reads CASSDRGQRNQPQHF. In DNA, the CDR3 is TGTGCCAGCAGTGATAGGGGACAGCGCAATCAGCCCCAGCATTTT.

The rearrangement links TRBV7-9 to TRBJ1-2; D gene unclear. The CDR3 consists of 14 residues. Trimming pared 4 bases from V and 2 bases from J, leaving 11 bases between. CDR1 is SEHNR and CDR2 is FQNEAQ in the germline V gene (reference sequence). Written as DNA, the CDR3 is TGTGCCAGCAGCTCTAACAATAGGAACTATGGCTACACCTTC. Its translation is CASSSNNRNYGYTF.

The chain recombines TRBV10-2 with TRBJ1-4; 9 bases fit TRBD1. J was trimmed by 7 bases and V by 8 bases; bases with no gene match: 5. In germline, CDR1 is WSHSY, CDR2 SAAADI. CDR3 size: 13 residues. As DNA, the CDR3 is TGCGCCAGCTGCGGACAGGGGATTGAAAAACTGTTTTTT. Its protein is CASCGQGIEKLFF.

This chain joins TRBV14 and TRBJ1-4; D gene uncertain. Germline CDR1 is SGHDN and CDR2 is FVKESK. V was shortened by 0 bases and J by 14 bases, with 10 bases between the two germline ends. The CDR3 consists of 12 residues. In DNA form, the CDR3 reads TGTGCCAGCAGCCAAGAAGGGTCGACCCTGTTTTTT. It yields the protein CASSQEGSTLFF.

CDR3 loop: CAWREFLNEKLFF. The CDR3 DNA reads TGTGCCTGGAGAGAGTTCCTTAATGAAAAACTGTTTTTT. The gene calls are TRBV30 and TRBJ1-4; D remains unclear. The CDR3 runs to 13 residues. Germline lookup yields CDR1 GTSNPN and CDR2 SVGIG (reference sequence). Trimming took off 3 bases at V and 4 bases at J, with 9 bases between the two ends.

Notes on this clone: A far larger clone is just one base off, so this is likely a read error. In DNA, the CDR3 is TGTGCCAGTAGGACAGGGTCTGGAAACACCATATATTTT. Amino acids: CASRTGSGNTIYF. The V gene is TRBV19, the J gene TRBJ1-3; 7 nucleotides agree with TRBD1. Per germline, CDR1 LNHDA and CDR2 SQIVND (reference sequence). The CDR3 runs to 13 residues. Trimming removed 6 bases from V and 1 base from J; junction bases left unmatched: 0.

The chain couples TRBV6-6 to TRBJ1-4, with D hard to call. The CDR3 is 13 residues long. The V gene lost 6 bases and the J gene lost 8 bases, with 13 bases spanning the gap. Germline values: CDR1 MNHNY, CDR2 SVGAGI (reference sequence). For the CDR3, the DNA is TGTGCCAGCAGCGAGCCGGGCCGCGAAAAACTGTTTTTT. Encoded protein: CASSEPGREKLFF.

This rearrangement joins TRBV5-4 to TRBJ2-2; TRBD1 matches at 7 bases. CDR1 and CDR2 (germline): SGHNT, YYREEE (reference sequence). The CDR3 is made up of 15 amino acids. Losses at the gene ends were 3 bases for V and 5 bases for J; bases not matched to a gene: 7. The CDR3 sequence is CASSSPGQITGELFF. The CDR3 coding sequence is TGTGCCAGCAGCTCCCCGGGACAGATAACCGGGGAGCTGTTTTTT. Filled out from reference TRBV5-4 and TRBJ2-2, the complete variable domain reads ETGVTQSPTHLIKTRGQQVTLRCSSQSGHNTVSWYQQALGQGPQFIFQYYREEENGRGNFPPRFSGLQFPNYSSELNVNALELDDSALYLCASSSPGQITGELFFGEGSRLTVL.

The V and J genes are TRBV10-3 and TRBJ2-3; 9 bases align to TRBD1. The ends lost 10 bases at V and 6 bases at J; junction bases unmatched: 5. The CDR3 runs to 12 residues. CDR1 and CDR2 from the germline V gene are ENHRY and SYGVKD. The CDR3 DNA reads TGTGCCACCGGGACAGGGCTGGATACGCAGTATTTT. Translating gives CATGTGLDTQYF.

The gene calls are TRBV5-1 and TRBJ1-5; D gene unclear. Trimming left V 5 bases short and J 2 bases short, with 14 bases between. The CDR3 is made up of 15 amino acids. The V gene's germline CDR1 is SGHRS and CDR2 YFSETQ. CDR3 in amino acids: CASRPAGSGNQPQHF. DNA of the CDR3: TGCGCCAGCAGGCCCGCGGGCTCCGGCAATCAGCCCCAGCATTTT.

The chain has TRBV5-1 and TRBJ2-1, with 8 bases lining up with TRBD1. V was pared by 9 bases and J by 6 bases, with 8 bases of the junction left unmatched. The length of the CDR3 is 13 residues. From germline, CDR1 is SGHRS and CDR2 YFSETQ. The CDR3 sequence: CATTGGLGNEQFF. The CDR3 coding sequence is TGCGCCACCACAGGGGGGTTGGGCAATGAGCAGTTCTTC.

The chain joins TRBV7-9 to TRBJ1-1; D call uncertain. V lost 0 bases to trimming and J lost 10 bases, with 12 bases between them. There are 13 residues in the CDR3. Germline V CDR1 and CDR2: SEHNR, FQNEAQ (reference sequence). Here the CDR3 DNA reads TGTGCCAGCAGCTTAGCGGCGGCCCTAGGAGCTTTCTTT. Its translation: CASSLAAALGAFF.

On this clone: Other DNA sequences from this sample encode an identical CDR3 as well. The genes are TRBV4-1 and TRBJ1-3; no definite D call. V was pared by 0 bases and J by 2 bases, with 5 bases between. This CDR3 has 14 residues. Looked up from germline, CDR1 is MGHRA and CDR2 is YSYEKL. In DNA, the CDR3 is TGCGCCAGCAGCCAAGAGGGGACTGGAAACACCATATATTTT. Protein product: CASSQEGTGNTIYF.

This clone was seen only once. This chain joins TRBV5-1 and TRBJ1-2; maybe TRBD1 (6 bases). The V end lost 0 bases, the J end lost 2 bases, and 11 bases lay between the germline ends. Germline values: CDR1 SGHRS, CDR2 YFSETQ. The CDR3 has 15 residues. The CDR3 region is CASSLGQAQNYGYTF. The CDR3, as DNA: TGCGCCAGCAGCTTGGGACAGGCCCAGAACTATGGCTACACCTTC.

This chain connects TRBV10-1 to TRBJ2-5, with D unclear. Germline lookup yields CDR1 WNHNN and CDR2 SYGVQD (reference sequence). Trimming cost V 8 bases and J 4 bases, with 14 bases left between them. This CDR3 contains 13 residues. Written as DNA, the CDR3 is TGCGCCAGCCCGCAGTGTTTCCGAGAGACCCAGTACTTC. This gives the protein CASPQCFRETQYF.

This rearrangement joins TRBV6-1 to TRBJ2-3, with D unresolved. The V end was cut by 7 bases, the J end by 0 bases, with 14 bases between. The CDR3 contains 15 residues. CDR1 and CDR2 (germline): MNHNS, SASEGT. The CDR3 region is CASNSKRGSTDTQYF. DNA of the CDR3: TGTGCCAGCAATTCGAAGCGCGGAAGCACAGATACGCAGTATTTT.

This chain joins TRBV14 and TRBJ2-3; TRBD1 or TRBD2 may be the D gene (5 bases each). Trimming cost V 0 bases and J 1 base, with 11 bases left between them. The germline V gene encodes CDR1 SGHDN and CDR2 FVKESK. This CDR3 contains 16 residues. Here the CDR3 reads CASSQDGGKGTDTQYF. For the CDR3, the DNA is TGTGCCAGCAGCCAAGATGGGGGAAAGGGCACAGATACGCAGTATTTT. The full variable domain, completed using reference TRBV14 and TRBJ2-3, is EAGVTQFPSHSVIEKGQTVTLRCDPISGHDNLYWYRRVMGKEIKFLLHFVKESKQDESGMPNNRFLAERTGGTYSTLKVQPAELEDSGVYFCASSQDGGKGTDTQYFGPGTRLTVL.